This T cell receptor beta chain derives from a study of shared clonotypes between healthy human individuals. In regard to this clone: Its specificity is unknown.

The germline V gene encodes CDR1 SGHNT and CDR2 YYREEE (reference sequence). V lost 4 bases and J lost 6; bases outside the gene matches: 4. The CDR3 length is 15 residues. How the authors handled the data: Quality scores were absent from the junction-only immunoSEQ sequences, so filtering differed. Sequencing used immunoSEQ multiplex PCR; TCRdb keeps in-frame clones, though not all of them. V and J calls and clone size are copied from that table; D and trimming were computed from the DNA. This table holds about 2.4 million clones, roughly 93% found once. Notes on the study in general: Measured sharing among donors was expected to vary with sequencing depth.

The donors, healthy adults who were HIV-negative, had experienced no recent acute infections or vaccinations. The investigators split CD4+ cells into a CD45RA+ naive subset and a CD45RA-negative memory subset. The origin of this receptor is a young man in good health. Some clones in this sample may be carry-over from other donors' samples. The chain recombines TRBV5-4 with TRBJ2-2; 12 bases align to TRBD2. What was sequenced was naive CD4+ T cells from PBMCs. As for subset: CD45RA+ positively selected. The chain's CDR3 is CASSLLAGGPGELFF. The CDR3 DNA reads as TGTGCCAGCAGCCTACTAGCGGGAGGCCCCGGGGAGCTGTTTTTT.